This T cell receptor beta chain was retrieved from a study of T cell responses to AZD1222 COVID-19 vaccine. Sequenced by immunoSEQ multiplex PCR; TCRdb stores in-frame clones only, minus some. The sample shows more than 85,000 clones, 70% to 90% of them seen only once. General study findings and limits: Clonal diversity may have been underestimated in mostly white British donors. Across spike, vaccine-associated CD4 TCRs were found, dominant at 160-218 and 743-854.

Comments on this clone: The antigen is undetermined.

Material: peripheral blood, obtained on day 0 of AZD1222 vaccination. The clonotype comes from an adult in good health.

CDR3 coding DNA: TGTGCGAGCGCCGTCGGGATTAGCACAGATACGCAGTATTTT. Encoded protein: CASAVGISTDTQYF. V and J are TRBV7-3 and TRBJ2-3; D possibly corresponds to TRBD2 (5 bases). This CDR3 is built from 14 residues. The V gene's germline CDR1 is SGHTA and CDR2 FQGTGA.